Listed here are 9 T cell receptor beta chains from one sample, sequenced in a study of immune evolution from preneoplasia to lung adenocarcinoma. Sequencing used immunoSEQ multiplex PCR; TCRdb keeps in-frame clones, though not all of them. Of roughly 38,000 clones in the sample, 74% are singletons; the top ten hold approximately 6.5%. Material: FFPE invasive lung adenocarcinoma tissue. These receptors originate from a person aged 55 to 75 with lung adenocarcinoma.

The V gene is TRBV6-1, the J gene TRBJ1-2; D uncertain. The germline V gene has CDR1 MNHNS and CDR2 SASEGT. This CDR3 is 13 amino acids long. Trimming stripped 5 bases from V and 4 bases from J, with 11 bases between. Written as DNA, the CDR3 is TGTGCCAGCAGTCAGGAGTTTATCTATGGCTACACCTTC. It codes for CASSQEFIYGYTF.

Ten or more counts support this clone. This chain connects TRBV5-1 to TRBJ2-5; no definite D call. The CDR3 runs to 11 residues. V was trimmed by 0 bases and J by 3 bases, leaving 0 bases between them. The germline V gene has CDR1 SGHRS and CDR2 YFSETQ. The CDR3 DNA sequence: TGCGCCAGCAGCTTGGAAGAGACCCAGTACTTC. Translated, it gives CASSLEETQYF.

The rearrangement uses TRBV11-2 and TRBJ2-2; 7 bases line up with TRBD1. The CDR3 has 15 residues. The trim removed 4 bases at V and 4 bases at J, leaving 6 bases unmatched. The germline CDR1 and CDR2 sequences are SGHAT and FQNNGV. The CDR3 protein is CASSSTGTATGELFF. The CDR3 nucleotides are TGTGCCAGCAGCTCCACCGGGACAGCCACCGGGGAGCTGTTTTTT. The variable domain in full, completed from reference TRBV11-2 and TRBJ2-2, reads EAGVAQSPRYKIIEKRQSVAFWCNPISGHATLYWYQQILGQGPKLLIQFQNNGVVDDSQLPKDRFSAERLKGVDSTLKIQPAKLEDSAVYLCASSSTGTATGELFFGEGSRLTVL.

This chain uses TRBV5-1 with TRBJ2-3; 9 positions match TRBD1. Germline values: CDR1 SGHRS, CDR2 YFSETQ. The CDR3 extends over 17 amino acids. J gave up 0 bases and V 0 bases, and 5 bases lay outside the gene matches. In DNA, the CDR3 is TGCGCCAGCAGCTTGGCCGGGACAGGGTCTAGCACAGATACGCAGTATTTT. The encoded protein is CASSLAGTGSSTDTQYF.

The CDR3 reads CASSLGGQLSPEAFF. CDR3 coding DNA: TGTGCCAGCAGCTTAGGGGGACAGCTAAGCCCTGAAGCTTTCTTT. The rearrangement joins TRBV7-9 to TRBJ1-1; 7 nucleotides align to TRBD1. In germline, CDR1 is SEHNR, CDR2 FQNEAQ (reference sequence). V lost 1 base, J lost 6 bases, and 8 bases stayed unmatched. The CDR3 length is 15 residues.

The rearrangement uses TRBV7-9 and TRBJ1-4; D not resolved. Trimming removed 4 bases from V and 2 bases from J, with 17 bases in between. The germline V gene has CDR1 SEHNR and CDR2 FQNEAQ (reference sequence). This CDR3 comprises 17 residues. The chain's CDR3 is CASSSLNLYFTNEKLFF. The CDR3 DNA reads as TGTGCCAGCAGCTCCCTAAACCTGTACTTCACTAATGAAAAACTGTTTTTT. Using reference TRBV7-9 and TRBJ1-4 for the parts outside the CDR3, the full variable domain is DTGVSQNPRHKITKRGQNVTFRCDPISEHNRLYWYRQTLGQGPEFLTYFQNEAQLEKSRLLSDRFSAERPKGSFSTLEIQRTEQGDSAMYLCASSSLNLYFTNEKLFFGSGTQLSVL.

The chain couples TRBV5-4 to TRBJ1-4; 12 positions match TRBD1. This CDR3 region has 18 residues. V dropped 2 bases and J dropped 2; count of bases not matched to a gene: 7. Looked up from germline, CDR1 is SGHNT and CDR2 is YYREEE (reference sequence). The CDR3 DNA is TGTGCCAGCAGCTTCCGGGGACAGGGGGCGAAGACTAATGAAAAACTGTTTTTT. Translated: CASSFRGQGAKTNEKLFF. Combining the CDR3 with reference TRBV5-4 and TRBJ1-4 gives the whole variable domain ETGVTQSPTHLIKTRGQQVTLRCSSQSGHNTVSWYQQALGQGPQFIFQYYREEENGRGNFPPRFSGLQFPNYSSELNVNALELDDSALYLCASSFRGQGAKTNEKLFFGSGTQLSVL.

The chain uses TRBV28 and TRBJ2-2; the match to TRBD2 covers 9 bases. Per germline, CDR1 MDHEN and CDR2 SYDVKM. The CDR3 has 14 residues. V lost 6 bases to trimming and J lost 6 bases; unmatched junction nucleotides: 5. The CDR3: CASSPAGGPGELFF. DNA of the CDR3: TGTGCCAGCAGCCCCGCGGGGGGGCCCGGGGAGCTGTTTTTT.

In its sample, this clone was seen a few times. This sequence joins TRBV27 and TRBJ2-1; 12 bases map to TRBD2. The V gene end was trimmed by 5 bases and the J gene end by 7 bases; junction bases not matched to a gene: 3. Germline CDR1 and CDR2: MNHEY and SMNVEV (reference sequence). CDR3 length: 14 residues. The DNA for the CDR3 is TGTGCCAGCAGTCCCACTAGCGGGAGGAATGAGCAGTTCTTC. Translating gives CASSPTSGRNEQFF.